The rows below give T cell receptor beta chains drawn from one sample of a study of blood T cell repertoires in COVID-19. Using immunoSEQ multiplex PCR, the repertoire was profiled, and TCRdb retains in-frame clones only, with some absent. This sample carries about 240,000 clones, roughly 80% of them seen once, and the ten largest clones take less than 3.5%. Sequencing was done on a sample of peripheral blood. These receptor sequences come from a woman aged 18-29 years with acute or convalescent COVID-19. CDR3s include the opening cysteine and the closing phenylalanine or tryptophan. Each record gives: D gene, clone size, V gene, J gene, CDR3 protein, CDR3 DNA. The D gene is left open where the match is weak. Clone size is stated in some rows and not others, as once, few, many or a class when expanded.

D gene: TRBD1
clone size: .
V gene: TRBV6-6
J gene: TRBJ1-2
CDR3 protein: CASSLQTGDYGYTF
CDR3 DNA: TGTGCCAGCAGCCTTCAGACAGGGGACTATGGCTACACCTTC

D gene: .
clone size: .
V gene: TRBV27
J gene: TRBJ2-1
CDR3 protein: CASSLSWETRFNEQFF
CDR3 DNA: TGTGCCAGCAGTTTATCTTGGGAGACTAGGTTCAATGAGCAGTTCTTC

D gene: .
clone size: few
V gene: TRBV4-2
J gene: TRBJ1-1
CDR3 protein: CASHSDTEAFF
CDR3 DNA: TGTGCCAGTCACTCGGACACTGAAGCTTTCTTT

D gene: .
clone size: .
V gene: TRBV19
J gene: TRBJ1-2
CDR3 protein: CASSRGIYGYTF
CDR3 DNA: TGTGCCAGTAGTAGAGGGATATATGGCTACACCTTC

D gene: .
clone size: .
V gene: TRBV9
J gene: TRBJ2-3
CDR3 protein: CASSVFSGGSTDTQYF
CDR3 DNA: TGTGCCAGCAGCGTGTTCAGCGGAGGGAGCACAGATACGCAGTATTTT

D gene: TRBD1
clone size: .
V gene: TRBV30
J gene: TRBJ1-6
CDR3 protein: CAWSTGGLSYNSPLHF
CDR3 DNA: TGTGCCTGGAGTACAGGGGGCCTCTCCTATAATTCACCCCTCCACTTT

D gene: .
clone size: .
V gene: TRBV6-2/TRBV6-3
J gene: TRBJ1-4
CDR3 protein: CASSASGSPGDLFF
CDR3 DNA: TGTGCCAGCAGTGCGTCAGGGTCTCCAGGAGACCTGTTTTTT

D gene: TRBD2
clone size: .
V gene: TRBV7-9
J gene: TRBJ2-2
CDR3 protein: CASSPRLAGGLNTGELFF
CDR3 DNA: TGTGCCAGCAGCCCCCGACTAGCGGGAGGACTAAACACCGGGGAGCTGTTTTTT

D gene: TRBD2
clone size: .
V gene: TRBV14
J gene: TRBJ2-1
CDR3 protein: CASSPSSHGLASYNEQFF
CDR3 DNA: TGTGCCAGCAGCCCGTCCTCGCACGGACTAGCTTCATACAATGAGCAGTTCTTC

D gene: TRBD2
clone size: .
V gene: TRBV27
J gene: TRBJ2-2
CDR3 protein: CASSPVGLAGVMTGELFF
CDR3 DNA: TGTGCCAGCAGTCCCGTGGGACTAGCGGGAGTGATGACCGGGGAGCTGTTTTTT

D gene: TRBD2
clone size: .
V gene: TRBV5-1
J gene: TRBJ2-7
CDR3 protein: CASSSRMASGRRNSYEQYF
CDR3 DNA: TGCGCCAGCAGCTCACGGATGGCTAGCGGGAGGCGAAATTCCTACGAGCAGTACTTC

D gene: TRBD2
clone size: .
V gene: TRBV7-8
J gene: TRBJ2-3
CDR3 protein: CASSLVLSSDFPGGVRNTQYF
CDR3 DNA: TGTGCCAGCAGCTTAGTGCTGTCTAGCGACTTCCCCGGGGGGGTCAGAAATACGCAGTATTTT

D gene: TRBD2
clone size: .
V gene: TRBV15
J gene: TRBJ2-3
CDR3 protein: CATSVTATDWGGDTQYF
CDR3 DNA: TGTGCCACCAGCGTCACCGCGACGGACTGGGGGGGAGATACGCAGTATTTT

D gene: .
clone size: .
V gene: TRBV3-1/TRBV3-2
J gene: TRBJ2-7
CDR3 protein: CASSQGSKAVTDEQYF
CDR3 DNA: TGTGCCAGCAGCCAAGGCAGCAAGGCGGTGACGGACGAGCAGTACTTC

D gene: .
clone size: .
V gene: TRBV11-2
J gene: TRBJ2-7
CDR3 protein: CASSSLRDKSYEQYF
CDR3 DNA: TGTGCCAGCAGCTCCCTCCGGGACAAGTCCTACGAGCAGTACTTC

D gene: .
clone size: .
V gene: TRBV9
J gene: TRBJ2-3
CDR3 protein: CASSVAPSPDSSTDTQYF
CDR3 DNA: TGTGCCAGCAGCGTAGCCCCGAGTCCGGACAGCAGCACAGATACGCAGTATTTT

D gene: TRBD2
clone size: .
V gene: TRBV7-6
J gene: TRBJ2-5
CDR3 protein: CASSFLGTSGQETQYF
CDR3 DNA: TGTGCCAGCAGCTTCCTGGGGACTAGCGGGCAAGAGACCCAGTACTTC

D gene: TRBD1
clone size: .
V gene: TRBV10-2
J gene: TRBJ2-1
CDR3 protein: CASRGYNRGLSYNEQFF
CDR3 DNA: TGCGCCAGCAGAGGATATAACAGGGGTCTATCCTACAATGAGCAGTTCTTC

D gene: TRBD1
clone size: .
V gene: TRBV30
J gene: TRBJ1-3
CDR3 protein: CAWRSGQGAGNTIYF
CDR3 DNA: TGTGCCTGGAGGAGCGGGCAGGGGGCAGGAAACACCATATATTTT

D gene: .
clone size: .
V gene: TRBV5-6
J gene: TRBJ1-2
CDR3 protein: CASSLAVSAVSYGYTF
CDR3 DNA: TGTGCCAGCAGCTTGGCTGTCAGCGCGGTCTCGTATGGCTACACCTTC

D gene: .
clone size: few
V gene: TRBV21-1
J gene: TRBJ1-6
CDR3 protein: CASSKRGGGGDIMFSPLHF
CDR3 DNA: TGTGCCAGCAGCAAACGTGGGGGGGGCGGCGACATTATGTTTTCACCCCTCCACTTT

D gene: .
clone size: .
V gene: TRBV6-5
J gene: TRBJ1-1
CDR3 protein: CASSYALFTEAFF
CDR3 DNA: TGTGCCAGCAGTTACGCGCTCTTCACTGAAGCTTTCTTT

D gene: TRBD1
clone size: few
V gene: TRBV10-3
J gene: TRBJ1-1
CDR3 protein: CATSSTGGTEAFF
CDR3 DNA: TGTGCCACCTCCTCGACAGGGGGCACTGAAGCTTTCTTT

D gene: TRBD1
clone size: .
V gene: TRBV27
J gene: TRBJ1-2
CDR3 protein: CASRAPGQGTNYGYTF
CDR3 DNA: TGTGCCAGCAGGGCCCCCGGACAGGGGACTAACTATGGCTACACCTTC

D gene: TRBD1
clone size: .
V gene: TRBV27
J gene: TRBJ2-3
CDR3 protein: CASSLLPDRPGTDTQYF
CDR3 DNA: TGTGCCAGCAGTTTACTCCCGGACAGGCCTGGGACAGATACGCAGTATTTT